One and the same sample provided the 13 T cell receptor beta chains below, sequenced in a study of cytomegalovirus exposure and HLA in healthy donors. Vbeta (60) and Jbeta (13) primers were used in the PCR. Libraries were prepared by immunoSEQ multiplex PCR; TCRdb keeps only in-frame clonotypes and omits some of them. The table records about 170,000 clones, 60% to 85% of them present only once. The sequencing input was PBMCs. The origin of the receptors is a female donor in good health and CMV-seronegative.

This clone was detected once. This chain uses TRBV5-1 with TRBJ2-2, with a possible D match to TRBD2 (5 bases). Germline CDR1 SGHRS, CDR2 YFSETQ. The CDR3 contains 15 residues. The V gene lost 4 bases and the J gene lost 7 bases, with 17 bases spanning the gap. CDR3 nucleotides: TGCGCCAGCAGCCCTGGAGGTAGAGTCAGCGGGGAGCTGTTTTTT. This sequence encodes CASSPGGRVSGELFF.

A single count supports this clone. V gene TRBV10-1 combines with J gene TRBJ1-4; D uncertain. The CDR3 has 16 residues. Germline V lookup: CDR1 WNHNN, CDR2 SYGVQD (reference sequence). The germline V and J ends were trimmed by 4 bases and 10 bases, with 22 bases remaining between them. CDR3 in amino acids: CASSGPPGWVSGKLFF. For the CDR3, the DNA is TGCGCCAGCAGTGGGCCCCCGGGGTGGGTGTCTGGAAAACTGTTTTTT.

Worth noting for this clone: The junction and the germline gene differ at one end; a read error may be behind it. This chain joins TRBV7-9 and TRBJ2-6; 10 positions agree with TRBD1. Germline-derived CDR1 and CDR2 are SEHNR and FQNEAQ (reference sequence). The CDR3 runs 16 residues. Written as DNA, the CDR3 is TGTGCCAGCAGCTCCGGGACAGGGGCTGGGGCCAACGGCCTGACTTTC. This encodes CASSSGTGAGANGLTF. The entire variable domain, with the rest obtained from reference TRBV7-9 and TRBJ2-6, is as follows: DTGVSQNPRHKITKRGQNVTFRCDPISEHNRLYWYRQTLGQGPEFLTYFQNEAQLEKSRLLSDRFSAERPKGSFSTLEIQRTEQGDSAMYLCASSSGTGAGANGLTFGAGSRLTVL.

This chain uses TRBV27 with TRBJ2-2; D is unclear. In germline, CDR1 is MNHEY, CDR2 SMNVEV (reference sequence). This CDR3 contains 16 residues. The V and J ends lost 4 bases and 1 base respectively, with 13 bases between them. The CDR3 loop is CASSYVPGLNTGELFF. CDR3 DNA sequence: TGTGCCAGCAGTTACGTCCCGGGTCTGAACACCGGGGAGCTGTTTTTT.

Here the CDR3 DNA reads TGCGCCAGCAGCCAAGCCGGGACAGGGGTCCACGAGCAGTACTTC. Residues: CASSQAGTGVHEQYF. The V call is TRBV4-3, the J call TRBJ2-7, with 10 bases matching TRBD1. V shed 1 base and J 5 bases; nucleotides not matched to a gene: 5. The CDR3 runs to 15 residues. Germline V lookup: CDR1 LGHNA, CDR2 YSLEER.

This clone was recorded only once. The V and J genes are TRBV27 and TRBJ2-1; TRBD2 agrees at 12 bases. The CDR3 is made up of 14 amino acids. The V segment lost 4 bases and the J segment 13 bases; nucleotides outside the gene matches: 8. Germline lookup yields CDR1 MNHEY and CDR2 SMNVEV (reference sequence). CDR3 DNA: TGTGCCAGCAGTTCTACCCGGACTAGCGGGAAACAGTTCTTC. Protein product: CASSSTRTSGKQFF.

A remark on this clone: Germline is not matched at one junction end, which may reflect a read error. The chain links TRBV27 to TRBJ2-7; D might be TRBD2 (5 bases). The CDR3 spans 13 residues. Germline CDR1 and CDR2: MNHEY and SMNVEV (reference sequence). The CDR3 is CASSLSRNGVVHF. The CDR3 DNA is TGTGCCAGCAGTTTATCCAGGAACGGGGTGGTGCACTTC.

A few counts support this clone. The rearrangement joins TRBV11-3 to TRBJ2-5; a weak D match, TRBD2 (5 bases). The length of the CDR3 is 13 residues. V was trimmed by 4 bases and J by 4 bases, leaving 10 bases between them. Germline V lookup: CDR1 SGHNT, CDR2 YENEEA. The CDR3 DNA reads as TGTGCCAGCAGCTCCAACGAGGGAGAGACCCAGTACTTC. Protein product: CASSSNEGETQYF. The full variable domain, rest sourced from reference TRBV11-3 and TRBJ2-5, is EAGVVQSPRYKIIEKKQPVAFWCNPISGHNTLYWYLQNLGQGPELLIRYENEEAVDDSQLPKDRFSAERLKGVDSTLKIQPAELGDSAVYLCASSSNEGETQYFGPGTRLLVL.

Only a few counts were recorded for this clone. The chain links TRBV28 to TRBJ1-5, with 7 bases aligning to TRBD1. The CDR3 runs to 16 residues. The germline V gene encodes CDR1 MDHEN and CDR2 SYDVKM. Unmatched junction bases numbered 11, after V lost 5 bases and J lost 4 bases. The DNA of the CDR3 is TGTGCCAGCAGTGCCCCCCGACAGGGAACGAATCAGCCCCAGCATTTT. It translates to CASSAPRQGTNQPQHF.

This clone occurred a few times. The chain combines TRBV4-3 with TRBJ2-7; 7 nucleotides match TRBD2. Trimming took 1 base from V and 0 from J; bases not matched to a gene: 6. CDR1 LGHNA and CDR2 YSLEER come from the germline V gene. The CDR3 has 16 residues. CDR3 sequence (DNA): TGCGCCAGCAGCCAAGGATGGAGCGGGAACTCCTACGAGCAGTACTTC. Its translation is CASSQGWSGNSYEQYF.

The rearrangement uses TRBV9 and TRBJ2-2; 10 nucleotides line up with TRBD2. The J segment lost 1 base and the V segment lost 4 bases, leaving 4 bases of the junction unmatched. The CDR3 extends over 16 amino acids. Germline CDR1 reads SGDLS; CDR2 reads YYNGEE. CDR3: CASSFRLAGNTGELFF. CDR3 coding DNA: TGTGCCAGCAGCTTTAGACTAGCGGGGAACACCGGGGAGCTGTTTTTT.

For this clone: One junction end disagrees with the germline gene, perhaps due to a read error. V and J are TRBV4-3 and TRBJ2-6; 8 bases agree with TRBD1. Germline V gene sequence: CDR1 LGHNA, CDR2 YSLEER. The CDR3 length is 16 residues. The CDR3 region is CASSQDRASGANGLTF. The CDR3 DNA sequence: TGCGCCAGCAGCCAGGACAGGGCATCTGGGGCCAACGGCCTGACTTTC.

The J gene is TRBJ2-7, the V gene TRBV27; TRBD2 agrees at 9 bases. This CDR3 spans 18 amino acids. CDR1 and CDR2 (germline): MNHEY, SMNVEV (reference sequence). J gave up 4 bases and V 3 bases, and 16 bases lay outside the gene matches. Written as DNA, the CDR3 is TGTGCCAGCAGTTTCGCCCTAGCGGGATCGATTCCCGTATACGAGCAGTACTTC. Translated: CASSFALAGSIPVYEQYF.